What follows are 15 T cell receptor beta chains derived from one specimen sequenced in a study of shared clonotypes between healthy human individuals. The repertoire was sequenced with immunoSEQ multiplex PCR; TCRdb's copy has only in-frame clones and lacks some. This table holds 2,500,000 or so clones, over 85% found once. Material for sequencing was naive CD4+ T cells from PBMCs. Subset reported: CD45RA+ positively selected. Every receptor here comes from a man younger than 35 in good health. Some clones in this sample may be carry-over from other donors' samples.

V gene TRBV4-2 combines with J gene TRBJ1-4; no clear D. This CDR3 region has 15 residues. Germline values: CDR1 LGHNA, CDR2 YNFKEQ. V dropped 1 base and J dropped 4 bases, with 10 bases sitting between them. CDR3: CASSQGVYGNEKLFF. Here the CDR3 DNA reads TGTGCCAGCAGCCAAGGTGTTTACGGTAATGAAAAACTGTTTTTT.

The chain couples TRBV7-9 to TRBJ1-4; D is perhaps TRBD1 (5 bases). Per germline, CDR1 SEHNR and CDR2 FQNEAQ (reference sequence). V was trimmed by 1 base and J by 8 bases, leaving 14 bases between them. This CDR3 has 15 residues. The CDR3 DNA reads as TGTGCCAGCAGCTTAGGGGGGACTGTTGGGGAAAAACTGTTTTTT. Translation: CASSLGGTVGEKLFF.

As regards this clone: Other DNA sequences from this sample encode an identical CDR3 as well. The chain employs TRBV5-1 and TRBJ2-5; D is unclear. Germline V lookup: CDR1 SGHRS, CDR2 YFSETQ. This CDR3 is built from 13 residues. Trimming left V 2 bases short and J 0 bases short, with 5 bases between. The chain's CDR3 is CASSFGYQETQYF. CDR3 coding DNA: TGCGCCAGCAGCTTCGGGTACCAAGAGACCCAGTACTTC.

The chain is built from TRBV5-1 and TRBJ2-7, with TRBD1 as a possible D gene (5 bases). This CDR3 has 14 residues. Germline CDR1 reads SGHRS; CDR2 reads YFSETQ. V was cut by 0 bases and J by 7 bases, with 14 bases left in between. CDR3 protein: CASSLGERGGEQYF. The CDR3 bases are TGCGCCAGCAGCTTGGGGGAAAGGGGTGGGGAGCAGTACTTC.

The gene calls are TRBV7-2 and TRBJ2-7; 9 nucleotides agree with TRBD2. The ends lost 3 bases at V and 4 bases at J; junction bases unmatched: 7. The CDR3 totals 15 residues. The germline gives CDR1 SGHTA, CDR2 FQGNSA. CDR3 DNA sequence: TGTGCCAGCAGCTTTCTTCCGGGACTAGCATACGAGCAGTACTTC. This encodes CASSFLPGLAYEQYF.

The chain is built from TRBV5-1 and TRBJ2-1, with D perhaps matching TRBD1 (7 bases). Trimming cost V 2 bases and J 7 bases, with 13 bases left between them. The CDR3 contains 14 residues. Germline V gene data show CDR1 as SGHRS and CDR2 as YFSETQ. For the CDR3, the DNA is TGCGCCAGCAGCTTAGAGGGGGCGGGGAATGAGCAGTTCTTC. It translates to CASSLEGAGNEQFF.

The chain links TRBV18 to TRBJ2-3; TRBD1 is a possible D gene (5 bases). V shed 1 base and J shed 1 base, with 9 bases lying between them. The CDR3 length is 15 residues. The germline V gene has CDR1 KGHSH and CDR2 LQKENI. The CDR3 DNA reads TGTGCCAGCTCACCACAGGGGTTTGGCACAGATACGCAGTATTTT. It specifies CASSPQGFGTDTQYF.

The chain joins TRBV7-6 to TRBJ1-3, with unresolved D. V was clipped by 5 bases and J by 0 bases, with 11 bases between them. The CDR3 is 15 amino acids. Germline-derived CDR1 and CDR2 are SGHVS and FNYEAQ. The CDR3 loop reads CASSPSPVSGNTIYF. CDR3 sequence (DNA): TGTGCCAGCAGCCCCTCCCCTGTCTCTGGAAACACCATATATTTT.

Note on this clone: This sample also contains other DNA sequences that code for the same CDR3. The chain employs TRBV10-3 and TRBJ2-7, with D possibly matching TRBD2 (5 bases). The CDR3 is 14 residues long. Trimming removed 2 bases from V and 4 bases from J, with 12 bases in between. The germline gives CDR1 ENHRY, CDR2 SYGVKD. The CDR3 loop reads CAISESRGAYEQYF. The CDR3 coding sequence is TGTGCCATCAGTGAGAGCCGGGGAGCTTACGAGCAGTACTTC.

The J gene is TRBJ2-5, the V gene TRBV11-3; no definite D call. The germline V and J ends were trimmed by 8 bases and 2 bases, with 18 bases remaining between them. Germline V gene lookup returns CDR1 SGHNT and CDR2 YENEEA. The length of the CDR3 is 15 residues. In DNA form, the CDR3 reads TGTGCCAGCTCCTACCTCGCCGGCCCACAAGAGACCCAGTACTTC. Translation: CASSYLAGPQETQYF.

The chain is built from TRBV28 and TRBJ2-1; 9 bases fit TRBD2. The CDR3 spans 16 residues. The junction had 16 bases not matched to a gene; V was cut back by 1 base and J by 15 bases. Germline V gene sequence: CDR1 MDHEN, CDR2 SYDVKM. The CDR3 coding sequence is TGTGCCAGCAGTTTATCCCCGCGGGAGGGCTACTCGGTGCGGTTCTTC. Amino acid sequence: CASSLSPREGYSVRFF.

CDR3 sequence: CASSSPPGGGSSYEQYF. The CDR3 nucleotides read TGTGCCAGCAGTTCTCCCCCAGGGGGGGGGAGCTCCTACGAGCAGTACTTC. This rearrangement joins TRBV28 to TRBJ2-7, with D possibly called TRBD1 or TRBD2 (7 bases each). V was cut by 4 bases and J by 0 bases, with 19 bases left in between. Germline V gene sequence: CDR1 MDHEN, CDR2 SYDVKM. The length of the CDR3 is 17 residues.

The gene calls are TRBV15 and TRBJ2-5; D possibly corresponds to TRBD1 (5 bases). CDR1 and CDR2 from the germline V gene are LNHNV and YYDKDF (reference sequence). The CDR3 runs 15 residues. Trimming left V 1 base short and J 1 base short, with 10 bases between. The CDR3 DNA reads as TGTGCCACCAGCAGAGCGCCGACAGCCCAAGAGACCCAGTACTTC. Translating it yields CATSRAPTAQETQYF.

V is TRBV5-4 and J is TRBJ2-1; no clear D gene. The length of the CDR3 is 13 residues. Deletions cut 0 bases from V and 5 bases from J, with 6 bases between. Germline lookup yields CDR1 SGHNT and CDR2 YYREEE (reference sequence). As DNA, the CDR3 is TGTGCCAGCAGCTTGGTCCAGAACAATGAGCAGTTCTTC. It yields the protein CASSLVQNNEQFF.

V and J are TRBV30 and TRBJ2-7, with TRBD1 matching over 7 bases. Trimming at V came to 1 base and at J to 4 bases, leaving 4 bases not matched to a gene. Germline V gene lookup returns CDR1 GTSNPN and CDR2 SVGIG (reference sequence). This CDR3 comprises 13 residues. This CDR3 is CAWSAGGRYEQYF. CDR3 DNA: TGTGCCTGGAGTGCAGGGGGACGATACGAGCAGTACTTC.